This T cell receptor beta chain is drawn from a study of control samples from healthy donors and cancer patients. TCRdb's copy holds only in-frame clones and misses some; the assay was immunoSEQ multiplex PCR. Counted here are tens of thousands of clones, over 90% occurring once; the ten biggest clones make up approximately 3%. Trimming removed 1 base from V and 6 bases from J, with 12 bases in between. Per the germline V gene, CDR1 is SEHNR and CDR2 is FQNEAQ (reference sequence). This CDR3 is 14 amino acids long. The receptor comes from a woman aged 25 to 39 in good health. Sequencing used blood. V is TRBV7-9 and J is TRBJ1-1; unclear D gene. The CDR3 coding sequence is TGTGCCAGCAGCTTAGGGGGAAAGGGCCCTGAAGCTTTCTTT. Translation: CASSLGGKGPEAFF.